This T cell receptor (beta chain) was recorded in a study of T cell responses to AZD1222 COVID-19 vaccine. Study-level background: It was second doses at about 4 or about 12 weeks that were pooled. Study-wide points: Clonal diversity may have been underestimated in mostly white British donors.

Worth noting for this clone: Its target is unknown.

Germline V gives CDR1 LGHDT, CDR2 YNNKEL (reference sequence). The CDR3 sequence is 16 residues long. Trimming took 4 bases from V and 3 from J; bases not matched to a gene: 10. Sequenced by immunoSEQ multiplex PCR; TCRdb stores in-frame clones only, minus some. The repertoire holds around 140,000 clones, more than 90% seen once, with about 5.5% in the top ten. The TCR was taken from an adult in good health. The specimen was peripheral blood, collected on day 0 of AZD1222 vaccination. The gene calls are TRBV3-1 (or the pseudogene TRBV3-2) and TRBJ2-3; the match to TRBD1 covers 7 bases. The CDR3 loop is CASSRRQGIATDTQYF. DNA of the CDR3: TGTGCCAGCAGCCGACGACAGGGAATTGCGACAGATACGCAGTATTTT.